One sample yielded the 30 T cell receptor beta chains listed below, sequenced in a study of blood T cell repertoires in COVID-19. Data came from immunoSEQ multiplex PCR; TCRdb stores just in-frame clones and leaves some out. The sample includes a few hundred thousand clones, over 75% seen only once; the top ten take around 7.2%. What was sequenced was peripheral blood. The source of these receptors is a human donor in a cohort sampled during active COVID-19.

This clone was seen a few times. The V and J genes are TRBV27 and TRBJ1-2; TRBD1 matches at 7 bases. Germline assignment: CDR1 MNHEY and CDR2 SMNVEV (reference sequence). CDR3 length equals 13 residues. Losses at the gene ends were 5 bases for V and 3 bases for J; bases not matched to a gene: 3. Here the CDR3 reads CASSVGQDYGYTF. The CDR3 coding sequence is TGTGCCAGCAGTGTAGGACAGGACTATGGCTACACCTTC.

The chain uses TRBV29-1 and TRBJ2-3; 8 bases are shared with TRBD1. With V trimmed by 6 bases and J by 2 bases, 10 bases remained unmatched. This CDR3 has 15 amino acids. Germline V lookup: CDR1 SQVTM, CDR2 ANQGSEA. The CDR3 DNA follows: TGCAGCGTGGAGGGGACAGGTCGGGACACAGATACGCAGTATTTT. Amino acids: CSVEGTGRDTDTQYF.

CDR3 in amino acids: CASSPVKSTDTQYF. CDR3 nucleotide sequence: TGTGCCAGCAGCCCAGTAAAATCAACAGATACGCAGTATTTT. The chain has TRBV9 and TRBJ2-3; D call uncertain. The ends were cut back, 4 bases at V and 3 bases at J, with 12 bases in the middle. CDR3 length: 14 amino acids. CDR1 and CDR2 from the germline V gene are SGDLS and YYNGEE.

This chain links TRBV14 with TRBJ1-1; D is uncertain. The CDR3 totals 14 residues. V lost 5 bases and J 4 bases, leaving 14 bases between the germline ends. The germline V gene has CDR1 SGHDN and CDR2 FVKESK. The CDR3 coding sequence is TGTGCCAGCAGCAGAATGGTTTCGGGCACTGAAGCTTTCTTT. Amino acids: CASSRMVSGTEAFF.

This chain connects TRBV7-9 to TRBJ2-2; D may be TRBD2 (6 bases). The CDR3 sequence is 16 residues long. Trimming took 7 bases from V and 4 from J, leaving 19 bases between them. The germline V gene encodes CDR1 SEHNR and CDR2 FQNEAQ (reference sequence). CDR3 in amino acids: CASTTPQGGGTGELFF. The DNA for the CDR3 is TGTGCCAGCACAACCCCTCAGGGAGGTGGCACCGGGGAGCTGTTTTTT.

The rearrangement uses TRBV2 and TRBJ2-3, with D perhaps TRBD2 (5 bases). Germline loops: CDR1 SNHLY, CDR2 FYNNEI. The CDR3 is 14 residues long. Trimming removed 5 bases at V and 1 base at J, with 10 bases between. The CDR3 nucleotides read TGTGCCAGCAGTCTCGGGGTCCGCACAGATACGCAGTATTTT. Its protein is CASSLGVRTDTQYF.

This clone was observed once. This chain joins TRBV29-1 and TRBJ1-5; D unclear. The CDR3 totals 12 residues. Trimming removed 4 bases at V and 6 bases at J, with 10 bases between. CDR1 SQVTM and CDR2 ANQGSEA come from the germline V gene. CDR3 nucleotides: TGCAGCGTTGGCAGGAGCGGTCAGCCCCAGCATTTT. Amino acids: CSVGRSGQPQHF.

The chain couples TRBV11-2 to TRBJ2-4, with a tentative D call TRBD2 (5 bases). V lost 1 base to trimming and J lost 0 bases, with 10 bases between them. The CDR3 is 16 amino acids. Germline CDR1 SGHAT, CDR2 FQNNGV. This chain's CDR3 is CASSLGSGLAKNIQYF. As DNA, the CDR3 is TGTGCCAGCAGCTTAGGAAGCGGTTTAGCCAAAAACATTCAGTACTTC. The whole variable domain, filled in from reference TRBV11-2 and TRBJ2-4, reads EAGVAQSPRYKIIEKRQSVAFWCNPISGHATLYWYQQILGQGPKLLIQFQNNGVVDDSQLPKDRFSAERLKGVDSTLKIQPAKLEDSAVYLCASSLGSGLAKNIQYFGAGTRLSVL.

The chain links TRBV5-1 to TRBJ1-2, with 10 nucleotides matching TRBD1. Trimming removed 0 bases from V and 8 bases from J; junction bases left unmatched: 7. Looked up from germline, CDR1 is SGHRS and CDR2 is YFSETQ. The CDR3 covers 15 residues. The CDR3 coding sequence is TGCGCCAGCAGCTTGGCCGGGACAGGGGCGGAGGGCTACACCTTC. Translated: CASSLAGTGAEGYTF.

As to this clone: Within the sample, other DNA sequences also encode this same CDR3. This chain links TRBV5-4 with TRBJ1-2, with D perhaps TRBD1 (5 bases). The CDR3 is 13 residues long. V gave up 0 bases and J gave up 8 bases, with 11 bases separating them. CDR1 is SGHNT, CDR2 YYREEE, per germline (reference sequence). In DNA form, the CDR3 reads TGTGCCAGCAGCTTGGCCAGGGAAGGGGGCTACACCTTC. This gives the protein CASSLAREGGYTF.

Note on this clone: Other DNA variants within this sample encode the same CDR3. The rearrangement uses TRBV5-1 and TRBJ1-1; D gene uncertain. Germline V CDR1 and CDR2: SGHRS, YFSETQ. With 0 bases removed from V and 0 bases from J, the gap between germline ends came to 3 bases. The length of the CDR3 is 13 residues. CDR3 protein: CASSLGVNTEAFF. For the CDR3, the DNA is TGCGCCAGCAGCTTGGGAGTGAACACTGAAGCTTTCTTT.

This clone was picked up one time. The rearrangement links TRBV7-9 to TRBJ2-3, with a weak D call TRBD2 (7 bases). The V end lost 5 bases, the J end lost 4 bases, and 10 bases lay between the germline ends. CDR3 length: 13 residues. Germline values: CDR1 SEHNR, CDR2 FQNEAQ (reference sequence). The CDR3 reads CASSEGGADTQYF. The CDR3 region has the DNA TGTGCCAGCAGCGAAGGGGGGGCAGATACGCAGTATTTT. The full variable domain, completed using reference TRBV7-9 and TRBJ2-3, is DTGVSQNPRHKITKRGQNVTFRCDPISEHNRLYWYRQTLGQGPEFLTYFQNEAQLEKSRLLSDRFSAERPKGSFSTLEIQRTEQGDSAMYLCASSEGGADTQYFGPGTRLTVL.

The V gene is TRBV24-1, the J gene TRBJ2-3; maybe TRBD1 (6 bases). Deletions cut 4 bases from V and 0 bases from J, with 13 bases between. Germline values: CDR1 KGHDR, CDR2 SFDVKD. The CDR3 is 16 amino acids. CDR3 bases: TGTGCCACCAGTGAGTCGCAGAGGGGGAGCACAGATACGCAGTATTTT. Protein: CATSESQRGSTDTQYF.

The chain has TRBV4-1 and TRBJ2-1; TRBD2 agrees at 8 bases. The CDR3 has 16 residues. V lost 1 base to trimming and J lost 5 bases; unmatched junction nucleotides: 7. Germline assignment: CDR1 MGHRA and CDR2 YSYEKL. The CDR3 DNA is TGCGCCAGCAGCCAAGGGGGGGCTAGCGGGCACAATGAGCAGTTCTTC. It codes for CASSQGGASGHNEQFF.

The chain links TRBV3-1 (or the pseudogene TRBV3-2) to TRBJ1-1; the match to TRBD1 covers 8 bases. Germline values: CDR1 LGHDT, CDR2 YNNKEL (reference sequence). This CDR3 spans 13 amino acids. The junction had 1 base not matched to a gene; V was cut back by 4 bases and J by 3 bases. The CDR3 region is CASSLQGDTEAFF. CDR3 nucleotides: TGTGCCAGCAGCCTACAGGGGGACACTGAAGCTTTCTTT.

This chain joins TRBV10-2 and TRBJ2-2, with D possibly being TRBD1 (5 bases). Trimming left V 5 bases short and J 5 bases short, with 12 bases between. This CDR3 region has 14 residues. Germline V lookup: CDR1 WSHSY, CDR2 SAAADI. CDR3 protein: CASSSGFGTGELFF. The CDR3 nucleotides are TGCGCCAGCAGTTCAGGGTTCGGGACCGGGGAGCTGTTTTTT.

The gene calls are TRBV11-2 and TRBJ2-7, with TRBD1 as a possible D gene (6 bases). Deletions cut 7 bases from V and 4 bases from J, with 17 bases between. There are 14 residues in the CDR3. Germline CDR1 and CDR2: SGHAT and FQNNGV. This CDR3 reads CASTPGHQNYEQYF. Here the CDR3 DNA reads TGTGCCAGCACTCCGGGACACCAGAATTACGAGCAGTACTTC.

The CDR3 protein is CASSYADRVEGEQYF. Here the CDR3 DNA reads TGTGCCAGCAGTTATGCGGACAGGGTCGAGGGCGAGCAGTACTTC. This rearrangement joins TRBV6-5 to TRBJ2-7, with TRBD1 identical over 8 bases. The CDR3 extends over 15 amino acids. CDR1 is MNHEY and CDR2 is SVGAGI in the germline V gene. The V gene end was trimmed by 3 bases and the J gene end by 6 bases; junction bases not matched to a gene: 10.

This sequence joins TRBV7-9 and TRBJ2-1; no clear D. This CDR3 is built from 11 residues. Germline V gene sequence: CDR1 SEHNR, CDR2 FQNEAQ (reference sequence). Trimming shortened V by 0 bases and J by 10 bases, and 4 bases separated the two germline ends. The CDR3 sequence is CASSLAAEQFF. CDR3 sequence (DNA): TGTGCCAGCAGCTTAGCGGCAGAGCAGTTCTTC.

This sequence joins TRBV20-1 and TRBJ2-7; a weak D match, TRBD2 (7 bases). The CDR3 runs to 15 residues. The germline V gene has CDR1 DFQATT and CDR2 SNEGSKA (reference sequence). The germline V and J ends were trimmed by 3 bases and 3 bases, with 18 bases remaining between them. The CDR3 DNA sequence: TGCAGTGCTAGTTCCGCGGGGGCCCTGAGCTACGAGCAGTACTTC. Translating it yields CSASSAGALSYEQYF.

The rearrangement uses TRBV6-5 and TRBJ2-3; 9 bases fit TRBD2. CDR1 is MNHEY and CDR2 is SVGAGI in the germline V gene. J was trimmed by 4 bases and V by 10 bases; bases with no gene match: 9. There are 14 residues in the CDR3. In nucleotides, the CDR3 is TGTGCCATTTCCAGCGGGGGGTCGGCAGATACGCAGTATTTT. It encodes CAISSGGSADTQYF.

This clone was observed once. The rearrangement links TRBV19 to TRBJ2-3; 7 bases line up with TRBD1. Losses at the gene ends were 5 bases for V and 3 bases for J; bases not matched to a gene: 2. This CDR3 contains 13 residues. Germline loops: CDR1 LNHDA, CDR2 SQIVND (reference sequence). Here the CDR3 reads CASSVQGTDTQYF. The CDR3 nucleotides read TGTGCCAGTAGTGTACAGGGGACAGATACGCAGTATTTT.

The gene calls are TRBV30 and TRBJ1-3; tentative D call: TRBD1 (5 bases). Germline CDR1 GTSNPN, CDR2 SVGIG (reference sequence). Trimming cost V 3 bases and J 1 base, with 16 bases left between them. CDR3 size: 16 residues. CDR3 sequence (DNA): TGTGCCTGGAGGCAAAACGACAGATCTTCTGGAAACACCATATATTTT. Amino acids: CAWRQNDRSSGNTIYF. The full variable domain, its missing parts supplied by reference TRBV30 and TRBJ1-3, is SQTIHQWPATLVQPVGSPLSLECTVEGTSNPNLYWYRQAAGRGLQLLFYSVGIGQISSEVPQNLSASRPQDRQFILSSKKLLLSDSGFYLCAWRQNDRSSGNTIYFGEGSWLTVV.

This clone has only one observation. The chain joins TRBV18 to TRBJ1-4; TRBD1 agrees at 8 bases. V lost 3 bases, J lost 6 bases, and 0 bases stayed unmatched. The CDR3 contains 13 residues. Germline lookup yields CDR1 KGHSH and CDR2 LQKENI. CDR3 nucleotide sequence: TGTGCCAGCTCACCGACAGGGGATGAAAAACTGTTTTTT. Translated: CASSPTGDEKLFF. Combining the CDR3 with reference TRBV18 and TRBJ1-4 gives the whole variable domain NAGVMQNPRHLVRRRGQEARLRCSPMKGHSHVYWYRQLPEEGLKFMVYLQKENIIDESGMPKERFSAEFPKEGPSILRIQQVVRGDSAAYFCASSPTGDEKLFFGSGTQLSVL.

The CDR3 loop is CATSAGQSLRYTF. As DNA, the CDR3 is TGTGCCACCAGTGCGGGACAGTCTCTCCGCTACACCTTC. The chain employs TRBV24-1 and TRBJ1-2; 7 nucleotides agree with TRBD1. The CDR3 spans 13 residues. The V gene's germline CDR1 is KGHDR and CDR2 SFDVKD. With 5 bases clipped from V and 9 bases from J, the junction kept 8 bases outside the gene matches.

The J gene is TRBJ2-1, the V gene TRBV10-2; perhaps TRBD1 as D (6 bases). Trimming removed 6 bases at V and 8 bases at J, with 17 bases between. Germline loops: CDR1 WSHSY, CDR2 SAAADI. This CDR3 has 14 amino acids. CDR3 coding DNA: TGCGCCAGCAGCCGGGGACCAGGGGTGGATGAGCAGTTCTTC. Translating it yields CASSRGPGVDEQFF.

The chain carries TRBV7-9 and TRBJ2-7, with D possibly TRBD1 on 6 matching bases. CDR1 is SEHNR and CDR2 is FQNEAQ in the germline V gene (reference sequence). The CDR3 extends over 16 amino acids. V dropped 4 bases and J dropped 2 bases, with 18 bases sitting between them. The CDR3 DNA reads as TGTGCCAGCAGCTCGAAGACGGACAGAAAGACCTACGAGCAGTACTTC. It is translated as CASSSKTDRKTYEQYF.

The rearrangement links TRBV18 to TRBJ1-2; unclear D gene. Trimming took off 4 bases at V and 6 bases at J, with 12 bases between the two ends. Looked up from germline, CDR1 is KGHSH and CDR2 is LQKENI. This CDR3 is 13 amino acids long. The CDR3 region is CASSLAPMDGYTF. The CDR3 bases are TGTGCCAGCTCACTGGCTCCGATGGATGGCTACACCTTC.

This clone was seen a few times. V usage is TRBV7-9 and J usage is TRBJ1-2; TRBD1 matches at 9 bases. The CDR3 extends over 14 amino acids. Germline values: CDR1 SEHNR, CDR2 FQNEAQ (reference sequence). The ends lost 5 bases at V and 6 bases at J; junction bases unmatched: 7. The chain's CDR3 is CASSLGTGRHGYTF. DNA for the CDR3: TGTGCCAGCAGCCTCGGGACAGGGAGGCATGGCTACACCTTC.

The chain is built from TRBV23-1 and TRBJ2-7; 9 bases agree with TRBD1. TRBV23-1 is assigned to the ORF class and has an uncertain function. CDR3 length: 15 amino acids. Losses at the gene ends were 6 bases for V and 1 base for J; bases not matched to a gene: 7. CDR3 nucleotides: TGCGCCAGCAGACCGGGACAGGGAACATCCTACGAGCAGTACTTC. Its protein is CASRPGQGTSYEQYF.